Below, 29 T cell receptor beta chains from the same sample are listed, as sequenced in a study of regulatory T cells in long-lasting Graves disease. Time point here: newly diagnosed GD, antithyroid drugs for less than 3 months. Making the TCR library involved RNA that had been extracted from PBMCs. Building the TCR beta libraries relied on iRepertoire HTBI primers, and CDR3 regions underwent Arm-PCR. TCRdb re-derived calls from the multiplex PCR reads in MiXCR, one entry per CDR3 protein. The table records under 450,000 distinct CDR3 sequences, about a sixth of them present only once. This sample was also put to use in a study of T cells in Graves' hyperthyroidism and ophthalmopathy.

Sequencing used peripheral blood mononuclear cells (PBMCs), obtained at new diagnosis, from a patient treated with antithyroid drugs. These TCRs come from a young woman with Graves disease.

This clonotype was observed once. Compared with germline, one end of the junction differs, possibly owing to a read error. The J gene is TRBJ2-3, the V gene TRBV11-2, with a possible D match to TRBD2 (5 bases). This CDR3 contains 13 residues. Per the germline V gene, CDR1 is SGHAT and CDR2 is FQNNGV. CDR3 in amino acids: CASSQESGYTQYF. CDR3 DNA: TGCGCCAGCAGCCAGGAAAGCGGTTATACGCAGTATTTT. Filled out from reference TRBV11-2 and TRBJ2-3, the complete variable domain reads EAGVAQSPRYKIIEKRQSVAFWCNPISGHATLYWYQQILGQGPKLLIQFQNNGVVDDSQLPKDRFSAERLKGVDSTLKIQPAKLEDSAVYLCASSQESGYTQYFGPGTRLTVL.

Concerning this clonotype itself: A much larger clone differs from this one at a single base, so this may be a read error. The chain recombines TRBV11-3 with TRBJ2-2; perhaps D is TRBD1 or TRBD2 (5 bases each). The CDR3 sequence is 15 residues long. Per germline, CDR1 SGHNT and CDR2 YENEEA. V was pared by 8 bases and J by 3 bases, with 16 bases between. The CDR3 DNA reads as TGTGCCAGCGGGTCCATACGAGGGGACACCGGGGAGCTGTTTTTT. It is translated as CASGSIRGDTGELFF.

This clonotype has at least ten counts. The rearrangement links TRBV28 to TRBJ2-1; 9 bases match TRBD2. The CDR3 loop spans 13 amino acids. Germline V lookup: CDR1 MDHEN, CDR2 SYDVKM. The ends lost 7 bases at V and 8 bases at J; junction bases unmatched: 6. CDR3 sequence: CASTTSGRHEQFF. Written as DNA, the CDR3 is TGTGCCAGCACCACTAGCGGGCGACATGAGCAGTTCTTC.

This clonotype has a handful of counts. Given a much more abundant clone one base away, this may be a read error. J is TRBJ1-3 and V is TRBV30; D remains ambiguous. V was cut by 1 base and J by 2 bases, with 0 bases left in between. This CDR3 contains 11 residues. CDR1 and CDR2 (germline): GTSNPN, SVGIG (reference sequence). Written as DNA, the CDR3 is TGTGCCTGGAGTGCTGGAAACACCATATATTTT. As protein: CAWSAGNTIYF.

The rearrangement links TRBV14 to TRBJ2-1; D gene unclear. Trimming took off 4 bases at V and 0 bases at J, with 10 bases between the two ends. This CDR3 is built from 15 residues. Germline-derived CDR1 and CDR2 are SGHDN and FVKESK. The CDR3 DNA reads as TGTGCCAGCAGCCTCCGGACGGGCTCCTACAATGAGCAGTTCTTC. Protein: CASSLRTGSYNEQFF.

This clonotype came up many times. The chain carries TRBV3-1 and TRBJ1-1, with D unresolved. V lost 1 base and J 0 bases, leaving 6 bases between the germline ends. The CDR3 extends over 14 amino acids. CDR1 is LGHDT, CDR2 YNNKEL, per germline (reference sequence). CDR3 loop: CASSQVDMNTEAFF. CDR3 nucleotide sequence: TGTGCCAGCAGCCAAGTCGATATGAACACTGAAGCTTTCTTT.

This clonotype was detected ten times or more. This chain uses TRBV20-1 with TRBJ2-1; 9 positions match TRBD1. This CDR3 is 13 amino acids long. Germline-derived CDR1 and CDR2 are DFQATT and SNEGSKA (reference sequence). V was pared by 5 bases and J by 4 bases, with 3 bases of the junction left unmatched. The CDR3 DNA sequence: TGCAGTGCTCCCGGGACAGGGTACAATGAGCAGTTCTTC. Its translation: CSAPGTGYNEQFF.

This clonotype was counted ten times or more. The chain uses TRBV10-3 and TRBJ1-2; D uncertain. Trimming removed 5 bases at V and 5 bases at J, with 9 bases between. The CDR3 consists of 12 residues. Germline V CDR1 and CDR2: ENHRY, SYGVKD. The CDR3 here is CAISSDSYGYTF. The CDR3 bases are TGTGCCATCAGTTCAGATTCATATGGCTACACCTTC.

This clonotype was counted a few times. The chain joins TRBV20-1 to TRBJ1-2, with 7 bases lining up with TRBD1. Germline V gene data show CDR1 as DFQATT and CDR2 as SNEGSKA (reference sequence). Trimming removed 6 bases from V and 6 bases from J; junction bases left unmatched: 10. The CDR3 has 13 amino acids. The CDR3 region has the DNA TGCAGTGCCCCGACAGGGTCTCGGGATGGCTACACCTTC. This translates into CSAPTGSRDGYTF.

In this sample, this clonotype turned up many times. The chain carries TRBV28 and TRBJ2-7; no reliable D call. Germline assignment: CDR1 MDHEN and CDR2 SYDVKM. The CDR3 is made up of 17 amino acids. V lost 0 bases, J lost 1 base, and 16 bases lay in between. This CDR3 reads CASSLWSLRTASYEQYF. DNA of the CDR3: TGTGCCAGCAGTTTATGGTCCCTTAGGACGGCTTCCTACGAGCAGTACTTC.

J is TRBJ2-3 and V is TRBV7-3; TRBD2 aligns across 9 bases. The V gene's germline CDR1 is SGHTA and CDR2 FQGTGA. The V and J ends lost 5 bases and 0 bases, in that order; junction bases with no gene match: 9. The length of the CDR3 is 17 residues. CDR3 protein: CASSAGTSFLSTDTQYF. The CDR3 DNA is TGTGCCAGCAGCGCTGGGACTAGCTTTCTAAGCACAGATACGCAGTATTTT.

The sample holds many counts of this clonotype. V gene TRBV29-1 combines with J gene TRBJ2-3; 12 bases fit TRBD2. CDR3 length equals 14 residues. The germline V gene encodes CDR1 SQVTM and CDR2 ANQGSEA. Trimming at V came to 6 bases and at J to 4 bases, leaving 5 bases not matched to a gene. CDR3 protein: CSVETSGRADTQYF. The CDR3 DNA reads as TGCAGCGTCGAGACTAGCGGGAGAGCAGATACGCAGTATTTT.

The chain carries TRBV5-4 and TRBJ2-3, with D maybe TRBD2 (6 bases). Germline V gene data show CDR1 as SGHNT and CDR2 as YYREEE (reference sequence). Trimming took 4 bases from V and 6 from J, leaving 15 bases between them. The CDR3 extends over 14 amino acids. CDR3 residues: CASSQVAGTDTQYF. The CDR3 DNA is TGTGCCAGCAGCCAGGTCGCGGGAACTGATACGCAGTATTTT. Full variable domain (missing parts from reference TRBV5-4 and TRBJ2-3): ETGVTQSPTHLIKTRGQQVTLRCSSQSGHNTVSWYQQALGQGPQFIFQYYREEENGRGNFPPRFSGLQFPNYSSELNVNALELDDSALYLCASSQVAGTDTQYFGPGTRLTVL.

Ten or more counts support this clonotype. This chain uses TRBV27 with TRBJ1-2; no clear D. The CDR3 contains 14 residues. Trimming removed 0 bases at V and 5 bases at J, with 10 bases between. Germline CDR1 is MNHEY and CDR2 is SMNVEV (reference sequence). The CDR3 region has the DNA TGTGCCAGCAGTTTATCCATAGAGGATTATGGCTACACCTTC. This sequence encodes CASSLSIEDYGYTF.

In this sample, this clonotype turned up many times. The chain joins TRBV12-3 or TRBV12-4 to TRBJ2-1; 7 bases match TRBD1. Trimming cost V 7 bases and J 7 bases; bases outside gene matches: 10. This CDR3 comprises 14 residues. In nucleotides, the CDR3 is TGTGCCAGCACCATGGGACAGTCCCTAAATGAGCAGTTCTTC. Protein sequence: CASTMGQSLNEQFF.

This sequence joins TRBV14 and TRBJ2-7; 7 bases align to TRBD2. From germline, CDR1 is SGHDN and CDR2 FVKESK. V was clipped by 0 bases and J by 10 bases; unmatched bases: 15. This CDR3 has 16 residues. In DNA form, the CDR3 reads TGTGCCAGCAGCCAAGATGGCTACGGGACTAAGCAGAGACAGTACTTC. Translation gives CASSQDGYGTKQRQYF.

The chain couples TRBV16 to TRBJ1-1; possibly TRBD1 for D (6 bases). Germline-derived CDR1 and CDR2 are KGHSY and FQNENV. Trimming shortened V by 0 bases and J by 1 base, and 18 bases separated the two germline ends. This CDR3 spans 18 amino acids. The CDR3 sequence: CASSQSPSQGRGNTEAFF. The CDR3 coding sequence is TGTGCCAGCAGCCAATCCCCCTCGCAGGGGCGGGGGAACACTGAAGCTTTCTTT.

This clonotype was seen repeatedly, ten times or more. The genes are TRBV10-3 and TRBJ2-7, with TRBD1 matching 9 bases. This CDR3 spans 17 amino acids. Trimming at V came to 0 bases and at J to 0 bases, leaving 6 bases not matched to a gene. Germline CDR1 reads ENHRY; CDR2 reads SYGVKD. This CDR3 is CAISESDRGGSSYEQYF. In DNA form, the CDR3 reads TGTGCCATCAGTGAGTCAGACAGGGGGGGAAGCTCCTACGAGCAGTACTTC.

This clonotype appeared a few times. A much bigger clone sits one base away, suggesting this may be a read error. This chain uses TRBV3-1 with TRBJ2-7; tentatively, D is TRBD2 (6 bases). The J call may be wrong; the DNA end is better matched by TRBJ2-1. This CDR3 region has 15 residues. CDR1 and CDR2 (germline): LGHDT, YNNKEL (reference sequence). The CDR3 DNA sequence: TGTGCCAGCAGCCCGACGGGAGCAGGGTACAATGAGCAGTTCTTC. Amino acid sequence: CASSPTGAGYNEQFF.

Ten or more counts support this clonotype. This chain links TRBV2 with TRBJ2-7; D not resolved. V was trimmed by 7 bases and J by 1 base, leaving 5 bases between them. This CDR3 spans 11 amino acids. CDR1 SNHLY and CDR2 FYNNEI come from the germline V gene. In nucleotides, the CDR3 is TGTGCCAGCACACTATCCTACGAGCAGTACTTC. Translated, it gives CASTLSYEQYF.

This clonotype has at least ten counts. This chain links TRBV5-1 with TRBJ1-4; tentative D call: TRBD1 (6 bases). V was shortened by 4 bases and J by 7 bases, with 17 bases between the two germline ends. This CDR3 spans 15 amino acids. Germline values: CDR1 SGHRS, CDR2 YFSETQ. The CDR3 nucleotides read TGCGCCAGCAGCCTGGATCGGGGGCTAGGTGAAAAACTGTTTTTT. Translation: CASSLDRGLGEKLFF.

The table lists this clonotype with many counts. This chain links TRBV20-1 with TRBJ2-7; tentative D call: TRBD1 (5 bases). CDR1 and CDR2 from the germline V gene are DFQATT and SNEGSKA (reference sequence). V gave up 2 bases and J gave up 0 bases, with 5 bases separating them. This CDR3 comprises 12 residues. CDR3 nucleotide sequence: TGCAGTGCTAGACAGGGCTCCTACGAGCAGTACTTC. Amino acids: CSARQGSYEQYF.

The chain recombines TRBV6-8 with TRBJ1-5; no clear D. CDR1 MNHGY and CDR2 SAAAGT come from the germline V gene. The CDR3 is made up of 13 amino acids. V shed 6 bases and J shed 4 bases, with 10 bases lying between them. CDR3 protein: CASRRFKNQPQHF. CDR3 DNA sequence: TGTGCCAGCAGACGATTCAAGAATCAGCCCCAGCATTTT.

This clonotype was seen many times. This rearrangement joins TRBV4-1 to TRBJ2-7, with TRBD1 as a possible D gene (6 bases). This CDR3 comprises 16 residues. The germline V gene has CDR1 MGHRA and CDR2 YSYEKL. The V gene lost 1 base and the J gene lost 6 bases, with 19 bases spanning the gap. CDR3 nucleotides: TGCGCCAGCAGCCAAGCCGGGACCGACCCCAGGGGCGAGCAGTACTTC. Translation: CASSQAGTDPRGEQYF.

This clonotype turned up a few times. The genes are TRBV4-2 and TRBJ2-5; the D gene is possibly TRBD2 (5 bases). Trimming shortened V by 11 bases and J by 5 bases, and 12 bases separated the two germline ends. The germline gives CDR1 LGHNA, CDR2 YNFKEQ. The length of the CDR3 is 11 residues. This CDR3 reads CASGGQETQYF. CDR3 nucleotides: TGTGCCTCTGGAGGTCAGGAGACCCAGTACTTC.

This clonotype has at least ten counts. The genes are TRBV15 and TRBJ2-7; the D gene is possibly TRBD1 (6 bases). Trimming shortened V by 1 base and J by 0 bases, and 10 bases separated the two germline ends. The CDR3 sequence is 15 residues long. The V gene's germline CDR1 is LNHNV and CDR2 YYDKDF (reference sequence). CDR3 nucleotides: TGTGCCACCAGCAGAGGGGGGCTTCTCTCCTACGAGCAGTACTTC. Translation gives CATSRGGLLSYEQYF.

The rearrangement joins TRBV12-3 or TRBV12-4 to TRBJ2-2; D is uncertain. This CDR3 region has 15 residues. Trimming shortened V by 6 bases and J by 0 bases, and 11 bases separated the two germline ends. The CDR3 reads CASSPSTANTGELFF. The CDR3 nucleotides read TGTGCCAGCAGCCCATCAACCGCGAACACCGGGGAGCTGTTTTTT.

The chain links TRBV10-3 to TRBJ1-5; D ambiguous. V lost 8 bases and J 0 bases, leaving 8 bases between the germline ends. This CDR3 is built from 13 residues. Germline CDR1 ENHRY, CDR2 SYGVKD. CDR3 DNA: TGTGCCATCCAGGCGTATAGCAATCAGCCCCAGCATTTT. The encoded protein is CAIQAYSNQPQHF.

This clonotype was seen repeatedly, ten times or more. The rearrangement uses TRBV15 and TRBJ1-4; no firm D call. The CDR3 runs to 18 residues. Trimming left V 1 base short and J 7 bases short, with 22 bases between. From germline, CDR1 is LNHNV and CDR2 YYDKDF (reference sequence). The CDR3 nucleotides are TGTGCCACCAGCAGAGCGTGGGAGCACCGGGATGACGGTGAAAAACTGTTTTTT. Its protein product is CATSRAWEHRDDGEKLFF.